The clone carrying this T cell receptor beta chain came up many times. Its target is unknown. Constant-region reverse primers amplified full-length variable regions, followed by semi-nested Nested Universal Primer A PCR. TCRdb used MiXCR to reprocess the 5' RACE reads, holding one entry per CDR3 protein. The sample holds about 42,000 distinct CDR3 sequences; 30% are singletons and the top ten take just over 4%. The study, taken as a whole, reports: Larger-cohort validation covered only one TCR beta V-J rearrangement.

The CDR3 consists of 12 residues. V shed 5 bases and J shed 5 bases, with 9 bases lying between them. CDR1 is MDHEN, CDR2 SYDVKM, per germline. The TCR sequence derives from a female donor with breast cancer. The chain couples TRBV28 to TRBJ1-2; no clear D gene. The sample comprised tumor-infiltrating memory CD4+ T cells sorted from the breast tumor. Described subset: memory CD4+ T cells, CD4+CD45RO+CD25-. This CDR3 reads CASSLQAYGYTF. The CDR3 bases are TGTGCCAGCAGTCTCCAAGCTTATGGCTACACCTTC.